This entry lists 30 T cell receptor beta chains sequenced from one sample in a study of CD8 T cells in ankylosing spondylitis. Study-wide points: Seemingly distinctive of ankylosing spondylitis blood was a TCR beta motif formed by eight highly homologous variants.

TCRdb reprocessed the 5' RACE reads with MiXCR, giving one entry per CDR3 protein. The sample comprises some 800,000 distinct CDR3 sequences, around 11% of which are singletons, and roughly 0.51% rests with the top ten. These receptors' targets are unknown. Material: blood, either unsorted or a sorted T cell fraction (not recorded which). These receptors all stem from a male donor with ankylosing spondylitis.

V usage is TRBV18 and J usage is TRBJ1-1; a possible D gene is TRBD1 (6 bases). CDR1 is KGHSH, CDR2 LQKENI, per germline. This CDR3 region has 16 residues. Deletions cut 4 bases from V and 0 bases from J, with 15 bases between. Here the CDR3 reads CASSLGTGSLNTEAFF. The DNA for the CDR3 is TGTGCCAGCTCACTCGGCACAGGGTCCCTGAACACTGAAGCTTTCTTT.

The V and J genes are TRBV7-2 and TRBJ1-1; possibly TRBD1 for D (6 bases). This CDR3 has 13 residues. Per the germline V gene, CDR1 is SGHTA and CDR2 is FQGNSA. The V and J ends lost 5 bases and 7 bases respectively, with 14 bases between them. In DNA, the CDR3 is TGTGCCAGCAGCCCAAGAAGGGGGGTTGAAGCTTTCTTT. Protein: CASSPRRGVEAFF.

The J gene is TRBJ2-7, the V gene TRBV29-1, with 9 bases that match TRBD2. The length of the CDR3 is 13 residues. Germline CDR1 is SQVTM and CDR2 is ANQGSEA. V was pared by 7 bases and J by 3 bases, with 7 bases of the junction left unmatched. Written as DNA, the CDR3 is TGCAGCGCATATTTAGCGGGAGACTACGAGCAGTACTTC. Translation: CSAYLAGDYEQYF.

The chain is built from TRBV25-1 and TRBJ2-3; 7 bases fit TRBD2. The CDR3 runs to 14 residues. The J segment lost 4 bases and the V segment lost 6 bases, leaving 7 bases of the junction unmatched. Germline assignment: CDR1 MGHDK and CDR2 SYGVNS. Here the CDR3 DNA reads TGTGCCAGCAGCTCTAGCGGCTTCCCAGATACGCAGTATTTT. As protein: CASSSSGFPDTQYF.

This chain uses TRBV3-1 with TRBJ1-2, with 9 bases fitting TRBD1. CDR1 is LGHDT and CDR2 is YNNKEL in the germline V gene (reference sequence). CDR3 length equals 12 residues. Unmatched junction bases numbered 5, after V lost 1 base and J lost 14 bases. The CDR3 DNA reads as TGTGCCAGCAGCCAAGGACAGGGGGAAAGGACCTTC. Its protein product is CASSQGQGERTF.

The chain links TRBV20-1 to TRBJ2-7; a weak D match, TRBD1 (6 bases). The germline V gene encodes CDR1 DFQATT and CDR2 SNEGSKA (reference sequence). V lost 0 bases and J 3 bases, leaving 12 bases between the germline ends. The CDR3 length is 14 residues. CDR3 loop: CSARDLEGDYEQYF. In DNA form, the CDR3 reads TGCAGTGCTAGAGATCTCGAGGGGGACTACGAGCAGTACTTC.

This clonotype came up a few times. This chain uses TRBV15 with TRBJ1-1; D gene ambiguous. The ends were cut back, 4 bases at V and 0 bases at J, with 6 bases in the middle. Germline V gives CDR1 LNHNV, CDR2 YYDKDF (reference sequence). This CDR3 spans 13 amino acids. CDR3 protein: CATSMHLNTEAFF. The CDR3 DNA is TGTGCCACCAGCATGCACCTGAACACTGAAGCTTTCTTT.

V usage is TRBV6-2 or TRBV6-3 and J usage is TRBJ1-6, with 7 nucleotides matching TRBD1. The germline CDR1 and CDR2 sequences are MNHEY and SVGEGT. The CDR3 spans 16 residues. V gave up 6 bases and J gave up 7 bases; unmatched junction bases: 12. CDR3: CASSGIGQVLNSPLHF. The CDR3 nucleotides read TGTGCCAGCAGCGGAATAGGACAGGTGCTCAATTCACCCCTCCACTTT.

J is TRBJ1-4 and V is TRBV5-1; 7 nucleotides line up with TRBD1. V dropped 4 bases and J dropped 5; count of bases not matched to a gene: 5. The germline V gene encodes CDR1 SGHRS and CDR2 YFSETQ. CDR3 length equals 14 residues. The CDR3 nucleotides are TGCGCCAGCAGCGACGACAGGGAGAATGAAAAACTGTTTTTT. Its protein product is CASSDDRENEKLFF. The variable domain in full, with the rest retrieved from reference TRBV5-1 and TRBJ1-4, is KAGVTQTPRYLIKTRGQQVTLSCSPISGHRSVSWYQQTPGQGLQFLFEYFSETQRNKGNFPGRFSGRQFSNSRSEMNVSTLELGDSALYLCASSDDRENEKLFFGSGTQLSVL.

V usage is TRBV24-1 and J usage is TRBJ1-2, with D unclear. Germline V CDR1 and CDR2: KGHDR, SFDVKD. CDR3 length equals 14 residues. V dropped 5 bases and J dropped 2 bases, with 11 bases sitting between them. The CDR3 sequence: CATSAGALNYGYTF. The CDR3 DNA is TGTGCCACCAGTGCAGGTGCCCTCAACTATGGCTACACCTTC.

This rearrangement joins TRBV5-1 to TRBJ2-1, with 7 bases identical to TRBD2. V was clipped by 2 bases and J by 1 base; unmatched bases: 9. This CDR3 spans 17 amino acids. Germline-derived CDR1 and CDR2 are SGHRS and YFSETQ. The chain's CDR3 is CASSFRDSGGSYNEQFF. The CDR3 coding sequence is TGCGCCAGCAGCTTCCGGGACTCGGGGGGTTCCTACAATGAGCAGTTCTTC. The variable domain in full, with the rest retrieved from reference TRBV5-1 and TRBJ2-1, is KAGVTQTPRYLIKTRGQQVTLSCSPISGHRSVSWYQQTPGQGLQFLFEYFSETQRNKGNFPGRFSGRQFSNSRSEMNVSTLELGDSALYLCASSFRDSGGSYNEQFFGPGTRLTVL.

The V gene is TRBV4-2, the J gene TRBJ2-4; D ambiguous. Germline lookup yields CDR1 LGHNA and CDR2 YNFKEQ. V dropped 1 base and J dropped 8 bases, with 9 bases sitting between them. This CDR3 is 13 amino acids long. Here the CDR3 DNA reads TGTGCCAGCAGCCAAGTAAAGAGTGACATTCAGTACTTC. Amino acid sequence: CASSQVKSDIQYF.

This clonotype was detected ten times or more. The chain links TRBV10-3 to TRBJ1-2; D gene unclear. Germline values: CDR1 ENHRY, CDR2 SYGVKD. Deletions cut 0 bases from V and 2 bases from J, with 7 bases between. CDR3 length: 14 residues. The CDR3 sequence: CAISESLGNYGYTF. As DNA, the CDR3 is TGTGCCATCAGTGAGTCACTAGGGAACTATGGCTACACCTTC.

This clonotype showed up just a few times. V gene TRBV7-2 combines with J gene TRBJ2-5; TRBD1 agrees at 7 bases. Germline CDR1 and CDR2: SGHTA and FQGNSA. The CDR3 has 16 amino acids. J was trimmed by 1 base and V by 0 bases; bases with no gene match: 5. This chain's CDR3 is CASSLARDSLQETQYF. The CDR3 bases are TGTGCCAGCAGCTTAGCCCGGGACAGTCTCCAAGAGACCCAGTACTTC.

This clonotype was picked up many times. The V call is TRBV5-1, the J call TRBJ1-6, with 9 bases fitting TRBD1. The V and J ends lost 0 bases and 9 bases, in that order; junction bases with no gene match: 4. The CDR3 is made up of 15 amino acids. CDR1 and CDR2 from the germline V gene are SGHRS and YFSETQ. The CDR3: CASSLGGTGSSPLHF. As DNA, the CDR3 is TGCGCCAGCAGCTTGGGAGGGACAGGGTCTTCACCCCTCCACTTT.

This clonotype was seen a handful of times. DNA for the CDR3: TGCAGTGCTAGAGATAATTCTCGGTGGGGCGGGAGCTCCTACAATGAGCAGTTCTTC. Protein sequence: CSARDNSRWGGSSYNEQFF. The rearrangement joins TRBV20-1 to TRBJ2-1; 7 bases fit TRBD2. Germline CDR1 is DFQATT and CDR2 is SNEGSKA (reference sequence). This CDR3 spans 19 amino acids. V lost 0 bases to trimming and J lost 0 bases; unmatched junction nucleotides: 14.

The V and J genes are TRBV12-3 or TRBV12-4 and TRBJ2-7; D not certain. The CDR3 runs 13 residues. V gave up 6 bases and J gave up 1 base, with 10 bases separating them. The CDR3 is CASSPTQSYEQYF. The DNA for the CDR3 is TGTGCCAGCAGCCCCACCCAGTCCTACGAGCAGTACTTC.

In this sample, this clonotype turned up a few times. The V gene is TRBV5-1, the J gene TRBJ1-2; D is perhaps TRBD1 (6 bases). The CDR3 consists of 13 residues. Trimming cost V 0 bases and J 8 bases, with 11 bases left between them. CDR1 and CDR2 (germline): SGHRS, YFSETQ. CDR3 sequence: CASSLETGLGYTF. CDR3 DNA: TGCGCCAGCAGCTTGGAAACAGGGCTAGGCTACACCTTC.

In DNA, the CDR3 is TGCAGTGCTACGGGACAACCTCGGAATACGCAGTATTTT. This gives the protein CSATGQPRNTQYF. J is TRBJ2-3 and V is TRBV20-1, with D possibly being TRBD1 (6 bases). The ends were cut back, 4 bases at V and 7 bases at J, with 15 bases in the middle. Germline CDR1 is DFQATT and CDR2 is SNEGSKA (reference sequence). CDR3 length equals 13 residues.

This chain connects TRBV4-1 to TRBJ1-3; 7 bases agree with TRBD1. With V trimmed by 3 bases and J by 4 bases, 6 bases remained unmatched. The CDR3 is made up of 15 amino acids. CDR1 is MGHRA and CDR2 is YSYEKL in the germline V gene. The CDR3 loop is CASSHSRGGGNTIYF. The CDR3 nucleotides are TGCGCCAGCAGCCACAGCAGGGGGGGAGGAAACACCATATATTTT.

J is TRBJ2-7 and V is TRBV15; maybe TRBD1 (5 bases). CDR1 is LNHNV and CDR2 is YYDKDF in the germline V gene (reference sequence). The CDR3 is made up of 14 amino acids. V gave up 2 bases and J gave up 5 bases, with 13 bases separating them. CDR3 sequence: CATSRSRQLNEQYF. For the CDR3, the DNA is TGTGCCACCAGCAGATCGAGACAGCTCAACGAGCAGTACTTC.

This clonotype appeared many times. The V and J genes are TRBV7-2 and TRBJ2-1; TRBD1 matches at 9 bases. Germline CDR1 is SGHTA and CDR2 is FQGNSA. The trim removed 1 base at V and 8 bases at J, leaving 12 bases unmatched. The CDR3 totals 17 residues. The CDR3 spells CASSLVVSNRGLYEQFF. The CDR3 DNA reads as TGTGCCAGCAGCTTAGTAGTATCGAACAGGGGGCTCTATGAGCAGTTCTTC.

With respect to this clonotype: The conserved final phenylalanine or tryptophan is absent from the CDR3, which likely points to a read error. This sequence joins TRBV28 and TRBJ2-7; the D gene is possibly TRBD1 (6 bases). Trimming removed 3 bases from V and 2 bases from J, with 11 bases in between. The length of the CDR3 is 14 residues. From germline, CDR1 is MDHEN and CDR2 SYDVKM. The CDR3, as DNA: TGTGCCAGCAGTTTCTTGGACAGAACCTACGAGCAGTACCTC. It codes for CASSFLDRTYEQYL.

This clonotype was counted at least ten times. The genes are TRBV5-1 and TRBJ2-7; D gene unclear. V gave up 1 base and J gave up 3 bases, with 8 bases separating them. CDR1 and CDR2 from the germline V gene are SGHRS and YFSETQ. This CDR3 contains 13 residues. The DNA of the CDR3 is TGCGCCAGCAGCTTGACAGTGAACTACGAGCAGTACTTC. It yields the protein CASSLTVNYEQYF.

This chain links TRBV28 with TRBJ2-4; D call uncertain. The germline gives CDR1 MDHEN, CDR2 SYDVKM. This CDR3 has 10 amino acids. V lost 4 bases, J lost 7 bases, and 2 bases lay in between. CDR3 in amino acids: CASSSNIQYF. DNA for the CDR3: TGTGCCAGCAGTTCCAACATTCAGTACTTC.

This clonotype was seen ten or more times. The rearrangement uses TRBV29-1 and TRBJ1-1; TRBD1 might be the D (5 bases). Germline values: CDR1 SQVTM, CDR2 ANQGSEA. The CDR3 extends over 13 amino acids. V lost 7 bases to trimming and J lost 5 bases, with 17 bases between them. The CDR3, as DNA: TGCAGCGGGGCGTTTGGGGCTGGAACTGAAGCTTTCTTT. Translated, it gives CSGAFGAGTEAFF.

This chain uses TRBV7-2 with TRBJ2-1; TRBD2 aligns across 11 bases. V shed 8 bases and J 6 bases; nucleotides not matched to a gene: 12. CDR1 is SGHTA, CDR2 FQGNSA, per germline. There are 16 residues in the CDR3. The CDR3, as DNA: TGTGCCAGCCGCCGCGATAGCGGGGGGGCCGGCAATGAGCAGTTCTTC. Encoded protein: CASRRDSGGAGNEQFF.

The table lists this clonotype with a count of one. V and J are TRBV15 and TRBJ2-2; 9 bases are shared with TRBD1. Trimming cost V 1 base and J 6 bases; bases outside gene matches: 12. Per germline, CDR1 LNHNV and CDR2 YYDKDF (reference sequence). CDR3 length equals 18 residues. The CDR3 loop is CATSRGMFGTGRPGELFF. CDR3 bases: TGTGCCACCAGCAGAGGGATGTTTGGGACAGGGAGGCCCGGGGAGCTGTTTTTT.

This clonotype came up many times. The junction departs from germline at one end; a sequencing error may be responsible. J is TRBJ2-1 and V is TRBV29-1; D is perhaps TRBD1 or TRBD2 (5 bases each). In germline, CDR1 is SQVTM, CDR2 ANQGSEA. The CDR3 spans 12 residues. CDR3 loop: CNVARGYNEQFF. The CDR3 DNA reads TGCAACGTTGCGAGGGGCTACAATGAGCAGTTCTTC.

The V gene is TRBV4-2, the J gene TRBJ2-7; 12 nucleotides line up with TRBD2. The germline V gene encodes CDR1 LGHNA and CDR2 YNFKEQ. The CDR3 extends over 18 amino acids. Trimming removed 2 bases from V and 2 bases from J; junction bases left unmatched: 10. The chain's CDR3 is CASSQQLAGGHYTYEQYF. In DNA form, the CDR3 reads TGTGCCAGCAGCCAACAACTAGCGGGAGGCCATTATACCTACGAGCAGTACTTC.